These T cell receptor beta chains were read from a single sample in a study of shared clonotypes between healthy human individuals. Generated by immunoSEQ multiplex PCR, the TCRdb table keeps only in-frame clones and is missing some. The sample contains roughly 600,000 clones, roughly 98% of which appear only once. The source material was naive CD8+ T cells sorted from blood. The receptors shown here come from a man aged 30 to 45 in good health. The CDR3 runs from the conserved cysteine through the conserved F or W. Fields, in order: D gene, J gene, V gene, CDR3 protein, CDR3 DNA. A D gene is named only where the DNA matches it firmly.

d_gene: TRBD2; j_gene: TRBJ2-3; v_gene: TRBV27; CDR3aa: CASSLIAGERGDTQYF; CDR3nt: TGTGCCAGCAGTTTAATAGCGGGAGAACGAGGCGATACGCAGTATTTT
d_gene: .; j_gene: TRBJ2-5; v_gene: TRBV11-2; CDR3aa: CASSHPLRDSGTQYF; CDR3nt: TGTGCCAGCAGTCATCCTCTTCGGGATTCTGGAACCCAGTACTTC
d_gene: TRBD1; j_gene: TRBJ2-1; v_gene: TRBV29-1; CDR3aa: CSAPTGSSYNEQFF; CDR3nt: TGCAGCGCTCCGACAGGGAGCTCCTACAATGAGCAGTTCTTC
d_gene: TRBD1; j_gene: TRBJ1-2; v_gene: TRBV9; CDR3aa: CASSTDRDSSRRGYTF; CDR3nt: TGTGCCAGCAGCACGGACAGGGATAGTAGTCGTCGAGGCTACACCTTC
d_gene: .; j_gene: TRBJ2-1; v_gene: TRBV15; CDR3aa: CATSTTRGGLYNEQFF; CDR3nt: TGTGCCACCAGCACCACGAGGGGGGGTCTCTACAATGAGCAGTTCTTC
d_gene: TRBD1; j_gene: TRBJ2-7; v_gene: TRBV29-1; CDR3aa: CSVVTGSGEQYF; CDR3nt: TGCAGCGTTGTGACAGGGTCGGGGGAGCAGTACTTC
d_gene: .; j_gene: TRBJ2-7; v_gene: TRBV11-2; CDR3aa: CASSSVYYEQYF; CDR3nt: TGTGCCAGCAGCTCAGTTTACTACGAGCAGTACTTC
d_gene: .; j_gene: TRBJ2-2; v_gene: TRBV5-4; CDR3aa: CASSLGNAGELFF; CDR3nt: TGTGCCAGCAGCTTGGGCAACGCCGGGGAGCTGTTTTTT
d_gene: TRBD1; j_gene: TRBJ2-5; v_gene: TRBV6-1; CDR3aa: CASSELWDREQETQYF; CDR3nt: TGTGCCAGCAGTGAATTGTGGGACAGAGAACAAGAGACCCAGTACTTC
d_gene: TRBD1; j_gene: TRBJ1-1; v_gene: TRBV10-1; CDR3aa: CASSDGQGFTEAFF; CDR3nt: TGCGCCAGCAGTGACGGACAGGGTTTCACTGAAGCTTTCTTT
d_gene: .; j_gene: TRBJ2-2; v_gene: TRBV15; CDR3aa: CATSRGRNTGELFF; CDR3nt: TGTGCCACCAGCAGAGGACGAAACACCGGGGAGCTGTTTTTT
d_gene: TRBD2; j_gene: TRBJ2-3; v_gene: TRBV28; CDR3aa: CASSLTSGTSVDTQYF; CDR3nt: TGTGCCAGCAGTCTAACATCCGGGACTAGCGTCGATACGCAGTATTTT
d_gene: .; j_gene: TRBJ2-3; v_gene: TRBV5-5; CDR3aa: CASSRLWLYTQYF; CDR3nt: TGTGCCAGCAGCCGCCTTTGGTTGTATACGCAGTATTTT
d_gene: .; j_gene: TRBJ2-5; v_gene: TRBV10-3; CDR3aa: CAISGGQETQYF; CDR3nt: TGTGCCATCAGTGGGGGACAAGAGACCCAGTACTTC
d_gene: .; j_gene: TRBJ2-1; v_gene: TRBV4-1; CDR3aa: CASSPYTGIEQFF; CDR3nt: TGCGCCAGCAGCCCGTATACGGGGATTGAGCAGTTCTTC
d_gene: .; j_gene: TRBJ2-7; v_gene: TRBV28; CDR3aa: CASSLRRDEQYF; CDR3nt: TGTGCCAGCAGTTTAAGGCGGGACGAGCAGTACTTC
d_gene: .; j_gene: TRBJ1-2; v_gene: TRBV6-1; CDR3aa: CASSDFDGYGYTF; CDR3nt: TGTGCCAGCAGTGACTTCGACGGCTATGGCTACACCTTC